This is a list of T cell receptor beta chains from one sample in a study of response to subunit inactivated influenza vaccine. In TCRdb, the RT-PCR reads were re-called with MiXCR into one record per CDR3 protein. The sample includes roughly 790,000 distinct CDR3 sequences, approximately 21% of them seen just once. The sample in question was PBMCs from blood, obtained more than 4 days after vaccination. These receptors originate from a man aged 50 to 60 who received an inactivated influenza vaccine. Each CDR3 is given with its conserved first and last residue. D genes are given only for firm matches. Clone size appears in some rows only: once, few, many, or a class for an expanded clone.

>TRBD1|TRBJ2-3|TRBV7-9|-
TGTGCCAGCAGCCCAGGACAGGGTTTGAGCACAGATACGCAGTATTTT
CASSPGQGLSTDTQYF
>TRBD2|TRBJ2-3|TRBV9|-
TGTGCCAGCAGCGTTAGCGGGAGGGCCGCAGATACGCAGTATTTT
CASSVSGRAADTQYF
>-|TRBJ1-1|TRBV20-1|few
TGCAGTGCTAGAGTGGGGGCTGGGTACACTGAAGCTTTCTTT
CSARVGAGYTEAFF
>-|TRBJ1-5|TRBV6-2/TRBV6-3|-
TGTGCCAGCAGTAGGGACATGGCTCAGCCCCAGCATTTT
CASSRDMAQPQHF
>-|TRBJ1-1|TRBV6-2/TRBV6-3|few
TGTGCCAGCACCTTTACTTATGATATCGGTGAAGCTTTCTTT
CASTFTYDIGEAFF
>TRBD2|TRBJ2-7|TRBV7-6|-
TGTGCCAGCAGCTTAATGGGACTACCTTACGAGCAGTACTTC
CASSLMGLPYEQYF
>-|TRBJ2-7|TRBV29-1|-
TGCAGCGTTGATGTTGGGTACTCCTACGAGCAGTACTTC
CSVDVGYSYEQYF
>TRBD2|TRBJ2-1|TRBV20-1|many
TGCAGTGCAAAGCGGGGATACAATGAGCAGTTCTTC
CSAKRGYNEQFF
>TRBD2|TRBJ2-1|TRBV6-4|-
TGTGCCAGCAGTCCCATTAGCGGGATCAATGAGCAGTTCTTC
CASSPISGINEQFF
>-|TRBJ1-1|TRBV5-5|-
TGTGCCAGCAGCCGAAACCAGGGAGTCAGCACTGAAGCTTTCTTT
CASSRNQGVSTEAFF
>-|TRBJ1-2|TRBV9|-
TGTGCCAGCAGCGCCCCGGGATCTAACTATGGCTACACCTTC
CASSAPGSNYGYTF
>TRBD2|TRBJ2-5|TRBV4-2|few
TGTGCCAGCAGCCAAGATCTGGGAGCGGGAGTGGCATCAGAGACCCAGTACTTC
CASSQDLGAGVASETQYF
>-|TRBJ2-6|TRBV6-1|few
TGTGCCAGCAAGAGATTACAGGACCGCTCTGGGGCCAACGTCCTGACTTTC
CASKRLQDRSGANVLTF
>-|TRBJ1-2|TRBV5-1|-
TGCGCCAGCAGCTTGGCCGTCGGGCAGGGCGGTGATTATGGCTACACCTTC
CASSLAVGQGGDYGYTF
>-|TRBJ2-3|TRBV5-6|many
TGTGCCAGCAGTTTCGCTGATACGCAGTATTTT
CASSFADTQYF
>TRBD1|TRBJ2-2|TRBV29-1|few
TGCAGCGTTCCCGGACAGGGCTTCACCGGGGAGCTGTTTTTT
CSVPGQGFTGELFF
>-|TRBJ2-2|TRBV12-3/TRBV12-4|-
TGTGCCAGCAGCCAGACAGGAGACTTGTTCACCGGGGAGCTGTTTTTT
CASSQTGDLFTGELFF
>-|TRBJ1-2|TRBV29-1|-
TGCAGCGTTGAAGGAATGGTCCACCGTTCCGGCTATGGCTACACCTTC
CSVEGMVHRSGYGYTF
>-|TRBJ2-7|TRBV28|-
TGTGCCAGCAGAACAGTTTTCCCTGACACCTACGAGCAGTACTTC
CASRTVFPDTYEQYF
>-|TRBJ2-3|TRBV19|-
TGTGCCAGTATGCCCGGGGGTACGAGGAATACGCAGTATTTT
CASMPGGTRNTQYF